This T cell receptor beta chain originates from a study of blood T cell repertoires in COVID-19. About the research overall: Acute and convalescent COVID-19 samples came from the United States, Italy and Spain. PBMCs, B-cell-depleted T cells, or T cells were the source of the cDNA or gDNA that made up the material.

Produced via immunoSEQ multiplex PCR; TCRdb's table is partial and in-frame only. The sample carries roughly 270,000 clones, 85% recorded once. Those enrolled, adults aged about 18 to 89 years, came from around 25 US areas. Categorization into cohorts depended on clinical history that participants reported. V trimming: 6 bases; J trimming: 4 bases; junction bases outside the gene matches: 4. Germline loops: CDR1 KGHDR, CDR2 SFDVKD. The CDR3 is 14 amino acids. This receptor was obtained from a woman aged 45-65 years who had recovered from COVID-19. The gene calls are TRBV24-1 and TRBJ1-5; 8 bases match TRBD1. Specimen: PBMCs or T cells enriched from blood (not recorded which). The CDR3 coding sequence is TGTGCCACCAGTTTCTGGACAGGGAATCAGCCCCAGCATTTT. Translating gives CATSFWTGNQPQHF.